These T cell receptor beta chains were read from a single sample in a study of Graves' ophthalmopathy and Graves' hyperthyroidism. TCRdb re-derived calls from the multiplex PCR reads in MiXCR, one entry per CDR3 protein. This sample has some 360,000 distinct CDR3 sequences, with approximately 18% found just once. Sequencing was performed on peripheral blood. These receptors all come from an adult woman with stable Graves' hyperthyroidism. Each CDR3 is given with its conserved first and last residue. Fields, in order: V gene, D gene, J gene, clone size, CDR3 DNA, CDR3 protein. The D gene is left open where the match is weak. Clone sizes are given selectively: once, few, many, or a class where the clone is expanded.

>TRBV27|TRBD1|TRBJ1-1|-
TGTGCCCGAGCAGGGGGCGGGAAGAACACTGAAGCTTTCTTT
CARAGGGKNTEAFF
>TRBV29-1|TRBD1|TRBJ1-1|-
TGCAGCGTTGACGTAGGGACAGGAAGATGTTGCGGCACTGAAGCTTTCTTT
CSVDVGTGRCCGTEAFF
>TRBV28|-|TRBJ1-1|many
TGTGCCAGCAGTAGACCACGGGGAGGGGAGACTGAAGCTTTCTTT
CASSRPRGGETEAFF
>TRBV5-1|-|TRBJ2-2|many
TGCGCCAGCAGCCGGACAGTATCCACCGGGGAGCTGTTTTTT
CASSRTVSTGELFF
>TRBV6-5|-|TRBJ2-7|-
TGTGCCAGCAGTTTAACGAGGACCACCGTTTACGAGCAGTACTTC
CASSLTRTTVYEQYF
>TRBV6-5|TRBD2|TRBJ2-2|-
TGTGCCAGCAGTTCGCGACTAGCGGTAGGTACCGGGGATCTGTTTTTT
CASSSRLAVGTGDLFF
>TRBV12-3/TRBV12-4|TRBD1|TRBJ1-6|many
TGTGCCAGCAGCTCAGTGGACAGGGAAAATTCACCCCTCCACTTT
CASSSVDRENSPLHF
>TRBV29-1|-|TRBJ2-3|few
TGCAGCGTGAGTGGGGTCCTCACAGATACGCAGTATTTT
CSVSGVLTDTQYF
>TRBV20-1|-|TRBJ1-2|many
TGCAGTGCTATGAACCGCGTCAGCTATGGCTACACCTTC
CSAMNRVSYGYTF
>TRBV29-1|-|TRBJ1-2|many
TGCAGCGTCTTACTGACAGTGAACTATGGCTACACCTTC
CSVLLTVNYGYTF
>TRBV20-1|TRBD2|TRBJ2-5|many
TGCAGTGCGGATATAGCGGGAGGGCCAGGGACCCAGTACTTC
CSADIAGGPGTQYF
>TRBV20-1|-|TRBJ1-1|many
TGCAGTGCTAGAGAAGTTAGGGCGGGGACTGAAGCTTTCTTT
CSAREVRAGTEAFF
>TRBV30|-|TRBJ2-2|many
TGTGCCTGGAGACGCAGGGGGAACACCGGGGAGCTGTTTTTT
CAWRRRGNTGELFF
>TRBV2|-|TRBJ2-7|many
TGTGCCAAACGGGGGCTAACACAGTACGAGCAGTACTTC
CAKRGLTQYEQYF
>TRBV11-2|TRBD1|TRBJ2-5|many
TGTGCCAGCAGCTTAGTCAGGGGGATCCAAGAGACCCAGTACTTC
CASSLVRGIQETQYF
>TRBV6-2/TRBV6-3|-|TRBJ1-5|many
TGTGCCAGCAGTTACTCGGCAGGGGAAGGGCAGCCCCAGCATTTT
CASSYSAGEGQPQHF
>TRBV12-3/TRBV12-4|-|TRBJ1-1|many
TGTGCCAGCAGGCTGGTCTTCGGGGACACTGAAGCTTTCTTT
CASRLVFGDTEAFF
>TRBV4-1|TRBD1|TRBJ1-6|few
TGCGCCAGCAGCCCTAGACAGGGTGCTAGTTCACCCCTCCACTTT
CASSPRQGASSPLHF
>TRBV6-1|TRBD1|TRBJ2-2|many
TGTGCCAGCAGCTGGGGACAGGGTGGCACCGGGGAGCTGTTTTTT
CASSWGQGGTGELFF
>TRBV29-1|TRBD2|TRBJ2-7|many
TGCAGCGTAGGACTAGCGCTAAGTTCCTACGAGCAGTACTTC
CSVGLALSSYEQYF
>TRBV12-3/TRBV12-4|TRBD1|TRBJ2-7|many
TGTGCCAGCAGTTTTGGGACAGCCTCCTACGAGCAGTACTTC
CASSFGTASYEQYF
>TRBV7-6|-|TRBJ2-7|many
TGTGCCAGCAGCTTAGACCCTGGGTTAGGCGAGCAGTACTTC
CASSLDPGLGEQYF
>TRBV11-2|TRBD2|TRBJ2-7|many
TGTGCCAGCAGCTTAGCCATGGCGGGAGGGCCACTCTTC
CASSLAMAGGPLF
>TRBV6-1|TRBD1|TRBJ1-1|many
TGTGCCAGCAAACAGGGGGCTCACACTGAAGCTTTCTTT
CASKQGAHTEAFF
>TRBV28|-|TRBJ2-2|many
TGTGCCAGCAGTCAGAAGTACTTCGGGGGACCGAACACCGGGGAGCTGTTTTTT
CASSQKYFGGPNTGELFF
>TRBV7-2|-|TRBJ1-1|many
TGTGCCAGCAGCTCGCCTGCTGAAGCTTTCTTT
CASSSPAEAFF
>TRBV11-2|TRBD1|TRBJ1-1|many
TGTGCCAGCAGCACGACAGGGGGCGACTCGGAAGCTTTCTTT
CASSTTGGDSEAFF
>TRBV9|-|TRBJ2-2|many
TGTGCCAGCAGCGTACCGGGAGATGGGTCCGGGGAGCTGTTTTTT
CASSVPGDGSGELFF
>TRBV28|-|TRBJ2-7|many
TGTGCCAGCAGTTTAAAGGGGGAGAAAGTCTGCGAGCAGTACTTC
CASSLKGEKVCEQYF
>TRBV18|-|TRBJ1-5|few
TGTGCCAGCTCAACCTCGGGAACTAGCAATCAGCCCCAGCATTTT
CASSTSGTSNQPQHF
>TRBV27|-|TRBJ1-2|many
TGTGCCAGCAGTTTATCGTATCCAGGGGCGGATGGCTACACCTTC
CASSLSYPGADGYTF
>TRBV28|TRBD1|TRBJ1-2|many
TGTGCCAGCAGGAGGACAGGGGATGGCTACACCTTC
CASRRTGDGYTF
>TRBV27|-|TRBJ1-6|many
TGTGCCAGCAGCCATATCGGGGTCTCACCCCTCCACTTT
CASSHIGVSPLHF
>TRBV12-3/TRBV12-4|-|TRBJ1-5|few
TGTGCCAGCAGACACGGGACACTTAGCAATCAGCCCCAGCATTTT
CASRHGTLSNQPQHF
>TRBV6-4|-|TRBJ1-1|-
TGTGCCAGCAGTGAAACCGGGAGGTACGCTGAAGCTTTCTTT
CASSETGRYAEAFF
>TRBV6-2/TRBV6-3|-|TRBJ2-7|few
TGTGCCAGCAGTTACGACGGGAGCTCCTACGGGCAGTACTTC
CASSYDGSSYGQYF
>TRBV10-3|TRBD1|TRBJ1-1|many
TGTGCCATCAGGACAGGGGAAAACACTGAAGCTTTCTTT
CAIRTGENTEAFF
>TRBV7-8|-|TRBJ2-2|medium-sized
TGTGCCAGCAGCTTAAGGGACGGCGCGAACACCGGGGAGCTGTTTTTT
CASSLRDGANTGELFF
>TRBV6-1|-|TRBJ2-5|-
TGTGCCAGCAGCCCTCTTTATTTGCGGGAGACCCAGTACTTC
CASSPLYLRETQYF
>TRBV6-5|-|TRBJ2-5|many
TGTGCCAGCAGTTACGCGGGACTTAGACAAGAGACCCAGTACTTC
CASSYAGLRQETQYF
>TRBV7-6|-|TRBJ2-2|many
TGTGCCAGCAGCTCCTTCCGTAAAAACACCGGGGAGCTGTTTTTT
CASSSFRKNTGELFF
>TRBV20-1|-|TRBJ2-7|many
TGCAGCGGGATTATTTCCTACGAGCAGTACTTC
CSGIISYEQYF
>TRBV24-1|-|TRBJ1-1|many
TGTGCCACCAGTGATTTGAGGCAGGGGAGGGAAGCTTTCTTT
CATSDLRQGREAFF
>TRBV28|TRBD1|TRBJ1-2|-
TGTGCCAGCAGTTTGGGACAGGGGGCTTGGGGTGGCTACACCTTC
CASSLGQGAWGGYTF
>TRBV30|-|TRBJ2-7|many
TGTGCCTCCCGAGGAGACGGGATCTACGAGCAGTACTTC
CASRGDGIYEQYF
>TRBV6-1|TRBD1|TRBJ1-5|many
TGTGCCTCACAGGGGCCTAATCAGCCCCAGCATTTT
CASQGPNQPQHF
>TRBV4-1|TRBD2|TRBJ2-7|many
TGCGCCAGCAGCCAGGCGACTAGCGGGCGCTCCTACGAGCAGTACTTC
CASSQATSGRSYEQYF
>TRBV15|TRBD1|TRBJ2-7|many
TGTGCCACCAGCAGAGAGTGGGGACAGGGGTTTTACGAGCAGTACTTC
CATSREWGQGFYEQYF
>TRBV19|-|TRBJ1-1|many
TGTGCCAGTAGGACGACCGGTGGGACACTCACTGAAGCTTTCTTT
CASRTTGGTLTEAFF
>TRBV7-2|TRBD1|TRBJ1-1|many
TGTGCCAGCAGCCGACAGGGGGGGCACACTGAAGCTTTCTTT
CASSRQGGHTEAFF
>TRBV3-1|TRBD2|TRBJ2-2|few
TGTGCCAGCAGGCTAAGCGGGGGGGGATCCGGGGAGCTGTTTTTT
CASRLSGGGSGELFF
>TRBV19|-|TRBJ2-2|few
TGTGCCAGTAGTCTATTCTCGGGGGCCGCGGCCGGGGAGCTGTTTTTT
CASSLFSGAAAGELFF
>TRBV19|-|TRBJ2-7|many
TGTGCCAGTAGTATAGATCCCTCCTCGTCGTACGAGCAGTACTTC
CASSIDPSSSYEQYF
>TRBV28|TRBD1|TRBJ2-7|many
TGTGCCAGCAGCCACTACAGGGGCGGTTCCTACGAGCAGTACTTC
CASSHYRGGSYEQYF
>TRBV27|TRBD2|TRBJ2-7|many
TGTGCCAGCAGTTTATACGGAGCGGGAGTCTCCTACGAGCAGTACTTC
CASSLYGAGVSYEQYF
>TRBV29-1|TRBD1|TRBJ2-7|many
TGCAGCGTGACATGGACAGGGGGCTACGAGCAGTACTTC
CSVTWTGGYEQYF
>TRBV20-1|TRBD2|TRBJ2-5|many
TGCAGTGCTAGAGATAGCGGGAGGGCCCAAGAGACCCAGTACTTC
CSARDSGRAQETQYF
>TRBV18|-|TRBJ2-7|-
TGTGCCAGCTCACCACCGGGGGCCCTTAGGGAGCAGTACTTC
CASSPPGALREQYF
>TRBV30|-|TRBJ2-7|many
TGTGCCTGGGACGAGGGGACCAAAACATACGAGCAGTACTTC
CAWDEGTKTYEQYF
>TRBV15|TRBD2|TRBJ2-7|many
TGTGCCACCAGCAGCTCTAGCGGGTCTCACGAGCAGTACTTC
CATSSSSGSHEQYF